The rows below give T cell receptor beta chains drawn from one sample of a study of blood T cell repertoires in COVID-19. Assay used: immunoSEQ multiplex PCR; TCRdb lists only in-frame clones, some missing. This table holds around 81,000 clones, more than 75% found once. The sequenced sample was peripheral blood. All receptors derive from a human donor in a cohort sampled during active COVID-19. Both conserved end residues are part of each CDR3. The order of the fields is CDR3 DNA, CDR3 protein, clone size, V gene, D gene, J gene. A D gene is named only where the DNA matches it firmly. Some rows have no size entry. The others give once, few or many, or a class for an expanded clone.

DNA: TGTGCCAGCCCTCATAAGGACAGGTCTGGCTACACCTTC
CDR3: CASPHKDRSGYTF
size: NA
V: TRBV13
D: TRBD1
J: TRBJ1-2

DNA: TGTGCCAGCAGCCGGAACACTGAAGCTTTCTTT
CDR3: CASSRNTEAFF
size: NA
V: TRBV7-9
D: NA
J: TRBJ1-1

DNA: TGTGCCAGCAGTTACGGGCAGGCTAATTCACCCCTCCACTTT
CDR3: CASSYGQANSPLHF
size: NA
V: TRBV6-5
D: NA
J: TRBJ1-6

DNA: TGTGCCACCTCCTTACGGGGGGGCACCGGGGAGCTGTTTTTT
CDR3: CATSLRGGTGELFF
size: NA
V: TRBV6-4
D: TRBD2
J: TRBJ2-2

DNA: TGTGCCACCAGTGATGGCTCCAGCGGGGGACTCTACCAAGAGACCCAGTACTTC
CDR3: CATSDGSSGGLYQETQYF
size: medium-sized
V: TRBV24-1
D: TRBD2
J: TRBJ2-5

DNA: TGCAGCGTTGGGGCAGGGGGCAGAGATCAGCCCCAGCATTTT
CDR3: CSVGAGGRDQPQHF
size: NA
V: TRBV29-1
D: TRBD1
J: TRBJ1-5

DNA: TGTGCAAGTCCCGAGTGTCCGCCTCGAGACAGGGGGCAAGGCAATCAGCCCCAGCATTTT
CDR3: CASPECPPRDRGQGNQPQHF
size: NA
V: TRBV12-2
D: NA
J: TRBJ1-5

DNA: TGTGCCAGCAGCCTACCAGACAGAGCCACCGGGGAGCTGTTTTTT
CDR3: CASSLPDRATGELFF
size: once
V: TRBV5-4
D: NA
J: TRBJ2-2

DNA: TGTGCCAGCAGCTTAGCCATCGGGTCGGGGGGGTACGAGCAGTACTTC
CDR3: CASSLAIGSGGYEQYF
size: NA
V: TRBV7-9
D: TRBD2
J: TRBJ2-7

DNA: TGCGCCAGCAGCCAAGATGAAAGACAGGGGACGATTGCCGGGGAGCTGTTTTTT
CDR3: CASSQDERQGTIAGELFF
size: few
V: TRBV4-3
D: TRBD1
J: TRBJ2-2

DNA: TGTGCCACCAGTGATCCCCATGGACAGGGCGAGGGTGGCTACACCTTC
CDR3: CATSDPHGQGEGGYTF
size: NA
V: TRBV24-1
D: TRBD1
J: TRBJ1-2

DNA: TGTGCCAGCAGCCCCCGGACTTTGACAGGGGCTGGCTACACCTTC
CDR3: CASSPRTLTGAGYTF
size: NA
V: TRBV7-2
D: TRBD1
J: TRBJ1-2

DNA: TGTGCCAGCAGTGCCCTCGCTAGCGGGGGGAGCACAGATACGCAGTATTTT
CDR3: CASSALASGGSTDTQYF
size: NA
V: TRBV6-1
D: TRBD2
J: TRBJ2-3

DNA: TGTGCCAGCAGTTACCAAAGTGGACTCTCTGGAAACACCATATATTTT
CDR3: CASSYQSGLSGNTIYF
size: NA
V: TRBV6-5
D: NA
J: TRBJ1-3

DNA: TGTGCCTGGAGTGTACGTAGCTCTGGAAACACCATATATTTT
CDR3: CAWSVRSSGNTIYF
size: NA
V: TRBV30
D: NA
J: TRBJ1-3

DNA: TGTGCCAGCAGCTTAGGAATGGGGTCTAGCGGACTCAATGAGCAGTTCTTC
CDR3: CASSLGMGSSGLNEQFF
size: NA
V: TRBV11-3
D: TRBD2
J: TRBJ2-1

DNA: TGTGCCAGCAGGCCCCAGAATTTGCATCAGCCCCAGCATTTT
CDR3: CASRPQNLHQPQHF
size: NA
V: TRBV28
D: NA
J: TRBJ1-5

DNA: TGTGCCAGCAGCCAAGCACTCAAACTGTTTTTT
CDR3: CASSQALKLFF
size: NA
V: TRBV3-1/TRBV3-2
D: NA
J: TRBJ1-4

DNA: TGCGCCAGCAGCGGGAGCGGGGGCCAAAAAACCGGGGAGCTGTTTTTT
CDR3: CASSGSGGQKTGELFF
size: NA
V: TRBV5-1
D: TRBD2
J: TRBJ2-2

DNA: TGCGCCAGCAGCTTGGGGACAACTGATGGCTACACCTTC
CDR3: CASSLGTTDGYTF
size: NA
V: TRBV5-1
D: NA
J: TRBJ1-2

DNA: TGCGCCAGCAGTCAGTACAGGGGGCTAGCGGGAGGACTATACAATGAGCAGTTCTTC
CDR3: CASSQYRGLAGGLYNEQFF
size: NA
V: TRBV23-1
D: TRBD2
J: TRBJ2-1

DNA: TGTGCCAGCAGTGATCGGGGAGGGCTAGTACCCCTCCACTTT
CDR3: CASSDRGGLVPLHF
size: NA
V: TRBV2
D: NA
J: TRBJ1-6

DNA: TGTGCCACCAGTGACCAAATAGCTGGCAATGAGCAGTTCTTC
CDR3: CATSDQIAGNEQFF
size: NA
V: TRBV24-1
D: NA
J: TRBJ2-1

DNA: TGTGCCAGCAGCTTAGCGTCCACCACAGGGGCTGTAGGATCACCCCTCCACTTT
CDR3: CASSLASTTGAVGSPLHF
size: few
V: TRBV7-2
D: TRBD1
J: TRBJ1-6

DNA: TGTGCCAGCGGGGTTCTAGCGGGAGGGTACAATGAGCAGTTCTTC
CDR3: CASGVLAGGYNEQFF
size: NA
V: TRBV19
D: TRBD2
J: TRBJ2-1

DNA: TGTGCCAGCAGCTTACGGCCGCTGACAGCTACTACTGGGGCCAACGTCCTGACTTTC
CDR3: CASSLRPLTATTGANVLTF
size: NA
V: TRBV11-2
D: NA
J: TRBJ2-6

DNA: TGTGCCAGTAGTATTCCCCGGGACATCCGATCTCGGACTTCGAACACCGGGGAGCTGTTTTTT
CDR3: CASSIPRDIRSRTSNTGELFF
size: once
V: TRBV19
D: NA
J: TRBJ2-2

DNA: TGTGCCATCAGGGGCCAGGGTGGGGACACTGAAGCTTTCTTT
CDR3: CAIRGQGGDTEAFF
size: NA
V: TRBV10-3
D: NA
J: TRBJ1-1

DNA: TGTGCCAGCAGCTTAACAGGGTGGGGAACCTATTCACCCCTCCACTTT
CDR3: CASSLTGWGTYSPLHF
size: NA
V: TRBV11-2
D: NA
J: TRBJ1-6